This T cell receptor beta chain was obtained from a study of blood T cell repertoires in COVID-19. Study summary: Donors in the United States, Italy and Spain gave samples during acute or convalescent COVID-19. T cells, B-cell-depleted T cells, or PBMCs supplied cDNA or gDNA.

The germline V and J ends were trimmed by 2 bases and 5 bases, with 10 bases remaining between them. Germline V gene sequence: CDR1 SGHRS, CDR2 YFSETQ. The CDR3 runs to 13 residues. How the authors handled the data: Reference gene primer amplification gave estimated nucleated cell counts. TCRdb keeps only in-frame clones here, not all; method: immunoSEQ multiplex PCR. For V, J and clone size, that table is used; D and trimming come from the DNA. The sample has about 260,000 clones; 86% are singletons. Sequenced sample: peripheral blood. The chain combines TRBV5-1 with TRBJ1-2; D ambiguous. The TCR was taken from a man aged 35-49 years who had recovered from COVID-19. The CDR3 sequence: CASSFSPYYGYTF. The CDR3 DNA sequence: TGCGCCAGCAGCTTCTCTCCGTATTATGGCTACACCTTC.